This TCR beta chain was found in a study of T-cell reconstitution after alpha-beta-depleted transplantation in children (dated by TCRdb to 2016 to 2018). Context from the whole study: Using TCR repertoire profiling, the study followed T-cell immune reconstitution in a quantitative way in children after TCRalphabeta/CD19-depleted allogeneic hematopoietic cell transplantation.

This clonotype turned up a few times. Its cognate antigen has yet to be identified. One base away there is no much larger clone; base qualities are not given. Findings and caveats that apply to the study as a whole: The high TCRbeta diversity at day 60 in some patients was ascribed to recipient T cells and intrathymic progenitors that had survived conditioning. The apparently early alphabetaT-cell count recovery about two months after transplant was reportedly dependent on only several hundred rapidly expanded clones derived from non-depleted graft cells. Over the following months the frequencies of hyperexpanded clones went down, and after one year T-cell counts and TCRbeta diversity were mostly credited to newly produced T cells.

Sample treatment or condition, as interpreted from the label and publication: allogeneic hematopoietic cell transplantation with graft depleted of TCRalphabeta T cells and CD19 B cells. Transplant recipients were children who received TCRalphabeta/CD19-depleted allogeneic hematopoietic cell grafts. The library came from PCR. The run used an Illumina HiSeq 2500. Molecular barcoding was employed in the preparation of TCR libraries, with unique molecular identifiers being used to normalize TCRbeta repertoire quantification. Starting from the raw public reads, TCRdb applied fastp trimming at Q25, assembled clones with MiXCR and retained in-frame beta chains. Rows matching on CDR3 protein sequence are summarized as one entry with the most common DNA and genes. The sample table records 700,000 to 850,000 distinct CDR3 sequences; under 20% of these occur just once. The leading ten clones occupy 5% of the sample.

The TCR sequence derives from a male patient between 10 and 17 years old who had a stem cell transplant for acute lymphoblastic leukemia, so the T cells may come from the graft donor. Sequences were derived from PBMCs, mostly from graft donor cells, sampled 360 days after TCRalphabeta/CD19-depleted stem cell transplant.

The encoded CDR3 is CASSPVAIPYEQYF. The DNA sequence is TGTGCCAGCTCACCAGTTGCTATCCCCTACGAGCAGTACTTC. The V and J genes are TRBV18 and TRBJ2-7, with the D gene uncertain. CDR3 length: 14 amino acids, cysteine to phenylalanine. The read is trimmed to its CDR3 DNA, 42 bases read in frame from base 1. CDR1 and CDR2 are drawn from the germline V gene: KGHSH, LQKENI. V gives up 2 bases and J gives up 2 bases, and the segment between their germline ends measures 10 bases.